What follows are 15 T cell receptor beta chains derived from one specimen sequenced in a study of radiotherapy plus CTLA-4 blockade in lung cancer. Assay used: immunoSEQ multiplex PCR; TCRdb lists only in-frame clones, some missing. The sample lists tens of thousands of clones; approximately 77% were seen once. The source was peripheral blood, collected from a patient treated with radiotherapy plus ipilimumab. These receptors all come from a human donor with non-small cell lung cancer that progressed on radiotherapy plus ipilimumab.

The chain combines TRBV6-1 with TRBJ1-2, with D perhaps TRBD1 (6 bases). The V and J ends lost 4 bases and 4 bases respectively, with 19 bases between them. Germline V gene lookup returns CDR1 MNHNS and CDR2 SASEGT. The CDR3 totals 16 residues. CDR3: CASSGPHTGPVYGYTF. For the CDR3, the DNA is TGTGCCAGCAGTGGGCCCCACACAGGGCCTGTCTATGGCTACACCTTC.

This clone was counted between two and nine times. The V call is TRBV7-9, the J call TRBJ1-4; the match to TRBD1 covers 9 bases. The CDR3 length is 18 residues. V shed 3 bases, J shed 0 bases, and the junction held 8 bases outside the gene matches. Germline V gives CDR1 SEHNR, CDR2 FQNEAQ (reference sequence). This CDR3 is CASSLGQGLAATNEKLFF. CDR3 DNA: TGTGCCAGCAGCTTGGGACAGGGTTTAGCCGCAACTAATGAAAAACTGTTTTTT. Combining the CDR3 with reference TRBV7-9 and TRBJ1-4 gives the whole variable domain DTGVSQNPRHKITKRGQNVTFRCDPISEHNRLYWYRQTLGQGPEFLTYFQNEAQLEKSRLLSDRFSAERPKGSFSTLEIQRTEQGDSAMYLCASSLGQGLAATNEKLFFGSGTQLSVL.

J is TRBJ2-1 and V is TRBV5-1, with 9 nucleotides matching TRBD2. The V and J ends lost 3 bases and 3 bases, in that order; junction bases with no gene match: 4. Germline V gene data show CDR1 as SGHRS and CDR2 as YFSETQ. CDR3 size: 15 residues. The CDR3 DNA sequence: TGCGCCAGCAGCTCGGCGGGAGGGGTCTACAATGAGCAGTTCTTC. Translation: CASSSAGGVYNEQFF.

This clone was seen only a few times. The chain employs TRBV28 and TRBJ1-5; D remains ambiguous. The ends were cut back, 2 bases at V and 7 bases at J, with 12 bases in the middle. This CDR3 has 14 residues. Germline V lookup: CDR1 MDHEN, CDR2 SYDVKM. In DNA form, the CDR3 reads TGTGCCAGCAGTTTAGTAGGGCTCTTACAGCCCCAGCATTTT. Protein sequence: CASSLVGLLQPQHF.

In its sample, this clone was seen a few times. The rearrangement uses TRBV21-1 and TRBJ2-1; the table assigns TRBD1, which was not confirmed against the DNA. TRBV21-1 is described as a pseudogene. The CDR3 contains 18 residues. CDR3 DNA sequence: TGTGCCAGCAGCAAAGAACCTAGGACAGCTATTTCCTACAATGAGCAGTTCTTC. Its translation is CASSKEPRTAISYNEQFF.

The J gene is TRBJ2-7, the V gene TRBV20-1; D is ambiguous. Trimming shortened V by 3 bases and J by 8 bases, and 11 bases separated the two germline ends. CDR3 size: 11 residues. CDR1 is DFQATT, CDR2 SNEGSKA, per germline (reference sequence). In nucleotides, the CDR3 is TGCAGTGCTAGCTCTCCTTCCCAGCAGTACTTC. Its translation is CSASSPSQQYF.

The chain couples TRBV7-9 to TRBJ1-1; unclear D gene. The length of the CDR3 is 14 residues. From germline, CDR1 is SEHNR and CDR2 FQNEAQ (reference sequence). V lost 1 base and J lost 1, with 7 bases in between. The CDR3 nucleotides are TGTGCCAGCAGCTTAGGGACTCAGAACACTGAAGCTTTCTTT. Translated, it gives CASSLGTQNTEAFF.

This clone appeared a few times. In nucleotides, the CDR3 is TGTGCCAGCAGCTTACCGCCCTACAATGAGCAGTTCTTC. This gives the protein CASSLPPYNEQFF. The genes are TRBV7-8 and TRBJ2-1; D not certain. The germline V gene encodes CDR1 SGHVS and CDR2 FQNEAQ. The CDR3 covers 13 residues. Between the trimmed V and J ends, which lost 2 bases and 2 bases, there was a span of 4 bases. The full variable domain, rest sourced from reference TRBV7-8 and TRBJ2-1, is GAGVSQSPRYKVAKRGQDVALRCDPISGHVSLFWYQQALGQGPEFLTYFQNEAQLDKSGLPSDRFFAERPEGSVSTLKIQRTQQEDSAVYLCASSLPPYNEQFFGPGTRLTVL.

The genes are TRBV6-1 and TRBJ2-1, with a tentative D call TRBD1 (5 bases). The CDR3 is 13 residues long. The germline V gene encodes CDR1 MNHNS and CDR2 SASEGT. Trimming took 6 bases from V and 2 from J, leaving 8 bases between them. The CDR3 loop is CASRGPTYNEQFF. CDR3 coding DNA: TGTGCCAGCAGGGGGCCAACCTACAATGAGCAGTTCTTC.

The CDR3 protein is CASSSEQNQPQHF. Here the CDR3 DNA reads TGTGCCAGCAGCTCGGAACAGAATCAGCCCCAGCATTTT. This chain joins TRBV7-2 and TRBJ1-5, with D hard to call. Germline-derived CDR1 and CDR2 are SGHTA and FQGNSA. The CDR3 spans 13 residues. Trimming cost V 4 bases and J 4 bases, with 8 bases left between them.

The V call is TRBV5-4, the J call TRBJ2-3; the match to TRBD2 covers 13 bases. CDR1 and CDR2 (germline): SGHNT, YYREEE (reference sequence). This CDR3 spans 17 amino acids. The V and J ends lost 4 bases and 3 bases, in that order; junction bases with no gene match: 8. CDR3 sequence: CASSLLLAGGGTDTQYF. DNA of the CDR3: TGTGCCAGCAGCCTCCTACTAGCGGGAGGGGGAACAGATACGCAGTATTTT.

Worth noting for this clone: Other nucleotide sequences in the sample specify the same CDR3. This chain connects TRBV9 to TRBJ2-5; a possible D gene is TRBD2 (6 bases). This CDR3 comprises 14 residues. Deletions cut 3 bases from V and 5 bases from J, with 14 bases between. The germline CDR1 and CDR2 sequences are SGDLS and YYNGEE. CDR3 DNA: TGTGCCAGCAGCGGTACTGGGGGGATGGAGACCCAGTACTTC. It yields the protein CASSGTGGMETQYF.

The V call is TRBV19, the J call TRBJ2-7; TRBD1 is a possible D gene (6 bases). Germline CDR1 and CDR2: LNHDA and SQIVND (reference sequence). CDR3 length equals 14 residues. The V end lost 4 bases, the J end lost 1 base, and 11 bases lay between the germline ends. DNA for the CDR3: TGTGCCAGTAGTACGGACCAGGGGTCCTACGAGCAGTACTTC. Translation: CASSTDQGSYEQYF.

This clone was found a few times. V gene TRBV20-1 combines with J gene TRBJ2-3; D is undetermined. Germline lookup yields CDR1 DFQATT and CDR2 SNEGSKA (reference sequence). V dropped 3 bases and J dropped 2 bases, with 0 bases sitting between them. CDR3 length: 10 residues. The DNA for the CDR3 is TGCAGTGCTAGCACAGATACGCAGTATTTT. It yields the protein CSASTDTQYF.

This clone appeared a few times. This sequence joins TRBV4-1 and TRBJ2-1; no firm D call. V was pared by 0 bases and J by 2 bases, with 2 bases between. This CDR3 has 13 amino acids. Germline CDR1 reads MGHRA; CDR2 reads YSYEKL. CDR3 nucleotide sequence: TGCGCCAGCAGCCAAGAGACCTACAATGAGCAGTTCTTC. Its protein product is CASSQETYNEQFF.